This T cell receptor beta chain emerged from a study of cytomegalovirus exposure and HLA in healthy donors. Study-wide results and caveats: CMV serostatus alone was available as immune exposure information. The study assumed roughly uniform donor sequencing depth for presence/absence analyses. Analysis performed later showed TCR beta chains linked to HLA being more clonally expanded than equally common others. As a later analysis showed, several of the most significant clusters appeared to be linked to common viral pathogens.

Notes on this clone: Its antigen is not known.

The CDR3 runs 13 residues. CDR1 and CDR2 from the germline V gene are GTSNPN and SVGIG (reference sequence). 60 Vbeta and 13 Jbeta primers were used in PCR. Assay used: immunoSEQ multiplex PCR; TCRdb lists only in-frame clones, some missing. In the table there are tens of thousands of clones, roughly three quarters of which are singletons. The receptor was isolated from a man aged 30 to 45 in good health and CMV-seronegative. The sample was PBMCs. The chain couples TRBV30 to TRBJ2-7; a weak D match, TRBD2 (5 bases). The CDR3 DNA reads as TGTGCTTCGTTTGACTCGGGGTACTACGAGCAGTACTTC. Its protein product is CASFDSGYYEQYF.